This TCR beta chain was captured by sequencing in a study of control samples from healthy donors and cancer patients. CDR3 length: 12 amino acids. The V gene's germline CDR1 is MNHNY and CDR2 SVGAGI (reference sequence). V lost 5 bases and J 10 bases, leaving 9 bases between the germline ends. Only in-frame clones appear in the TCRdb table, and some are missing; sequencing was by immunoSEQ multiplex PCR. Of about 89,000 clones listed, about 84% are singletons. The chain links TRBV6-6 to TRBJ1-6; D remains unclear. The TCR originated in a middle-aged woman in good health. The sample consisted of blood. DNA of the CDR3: TGTGCCAGCAGTCCACCTACCTCACCCCTCCACTTT. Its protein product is CASSPPTSPLHF.